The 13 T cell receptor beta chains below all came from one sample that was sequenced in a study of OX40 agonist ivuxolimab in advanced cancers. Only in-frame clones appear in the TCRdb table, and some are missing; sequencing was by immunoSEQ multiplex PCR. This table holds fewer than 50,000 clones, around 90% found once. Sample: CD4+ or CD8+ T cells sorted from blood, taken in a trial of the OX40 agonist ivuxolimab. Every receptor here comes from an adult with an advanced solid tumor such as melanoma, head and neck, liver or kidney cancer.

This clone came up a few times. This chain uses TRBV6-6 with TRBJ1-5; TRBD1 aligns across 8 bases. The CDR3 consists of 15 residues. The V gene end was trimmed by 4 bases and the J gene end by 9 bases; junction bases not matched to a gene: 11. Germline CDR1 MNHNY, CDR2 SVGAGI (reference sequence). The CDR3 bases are TGTGCCAGCAGTTCCGGGACAGGAGGGCCTCGGCCCCAGCATTTT. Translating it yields CASSSGTGGPRPQHF.

CDR3 sequence (DNA): TGTGCCAGCAAATTAGGGGTGGACGAGCAGTACTTC. Protein sequence: CASKLGVDEQYF. The genes are TRBV11-3 and TRBJ2-5; a possible D gene is TRBD1 (5 bases). The J call is doubtful: the DNA matches TRBJ2-7 better. The CDR3 has 12 amino acids. The germline CDR1 and CDR2 sequences are SGHNT and YENEEA.

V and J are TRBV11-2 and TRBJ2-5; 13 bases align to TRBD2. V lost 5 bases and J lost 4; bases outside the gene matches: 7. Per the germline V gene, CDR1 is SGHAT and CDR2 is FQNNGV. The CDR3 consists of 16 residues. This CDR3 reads CASSIGLAGEGETQYF. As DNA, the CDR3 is TGTGCCAGCAGCATCGGACTAGCGGGGGAAGGAGAGACCCAGTACTTC.

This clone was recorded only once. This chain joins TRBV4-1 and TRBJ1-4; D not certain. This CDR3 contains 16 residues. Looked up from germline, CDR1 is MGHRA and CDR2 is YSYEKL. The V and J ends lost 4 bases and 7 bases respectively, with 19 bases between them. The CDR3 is CASSPQQRVEGEKLFF. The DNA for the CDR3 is TGCGCCAGCAGCCCCCAGCAGAGGGTGGAAGGTGAAAAACTGTTTTTT.

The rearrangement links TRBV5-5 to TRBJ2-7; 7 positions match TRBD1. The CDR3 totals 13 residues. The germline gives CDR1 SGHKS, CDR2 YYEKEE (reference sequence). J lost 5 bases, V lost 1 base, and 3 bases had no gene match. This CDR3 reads CASSLLGTDEQYF. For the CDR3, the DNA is TGTGCCAGCAGCTTGTTAGGGACAGACGAGCAGTACTTC.

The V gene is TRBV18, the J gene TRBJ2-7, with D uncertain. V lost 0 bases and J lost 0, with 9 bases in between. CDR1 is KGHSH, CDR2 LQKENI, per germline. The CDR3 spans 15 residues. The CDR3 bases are TGTGCCAGCTCACCACCACAAAGGAGCTCCTACGAGCAGTACTTC. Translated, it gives CASSPPQRSSYEQYF.

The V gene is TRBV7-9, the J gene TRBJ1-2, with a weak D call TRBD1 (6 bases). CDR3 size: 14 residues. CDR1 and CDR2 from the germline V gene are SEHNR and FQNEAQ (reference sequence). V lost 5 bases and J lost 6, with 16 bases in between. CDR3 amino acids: CASSLDTGSHGYTF. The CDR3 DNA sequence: TGTGCCAGCAGCCTAGACACAGGGAGTCATGGCTACACCTTC.

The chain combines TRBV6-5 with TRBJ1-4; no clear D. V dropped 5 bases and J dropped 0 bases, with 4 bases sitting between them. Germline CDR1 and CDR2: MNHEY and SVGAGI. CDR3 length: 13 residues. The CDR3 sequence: CASSRSTNEKLFF. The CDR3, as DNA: TGTGCCAGCAGTAGGTCAACTAATGAAAAACTGTTTTTT.

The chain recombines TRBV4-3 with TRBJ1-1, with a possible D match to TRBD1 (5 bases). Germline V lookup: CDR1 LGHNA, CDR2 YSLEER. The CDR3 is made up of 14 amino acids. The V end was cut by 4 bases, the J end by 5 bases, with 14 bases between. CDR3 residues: CASSPRVGETEAFF. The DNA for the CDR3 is TGCGCCAGCAGCCCGAGGGTAGGGGAGACTGAAGCTTTCTTT.

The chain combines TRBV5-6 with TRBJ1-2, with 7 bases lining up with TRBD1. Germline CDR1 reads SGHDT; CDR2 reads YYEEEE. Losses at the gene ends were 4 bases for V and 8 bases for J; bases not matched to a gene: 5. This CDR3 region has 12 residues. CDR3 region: CASSPTGLGYTF. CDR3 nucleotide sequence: TGTGCCAGCAGCCCGACAGGGCTCGGCTACACCTTC. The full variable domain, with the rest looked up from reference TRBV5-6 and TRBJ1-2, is DAGVTQSPTHLIKTRGQQVTLRCSPKSGHDTVSWYQQALGQGPQFIFQYYEEEERQRGNFPDRFSGHQFPNYSSELNVNALLLGDSALYLCASSPTGLGYTFGSGTRLTVV.

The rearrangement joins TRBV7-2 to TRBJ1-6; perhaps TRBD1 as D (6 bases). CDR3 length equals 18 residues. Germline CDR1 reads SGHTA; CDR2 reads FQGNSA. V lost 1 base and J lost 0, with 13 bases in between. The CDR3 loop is CASSLGTVYSSYNSPLHF. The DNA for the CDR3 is TGTGCCAGCAGCTTAGGGACAGTGTATAGCTCCTATAATTCACCCCTCCACTTT. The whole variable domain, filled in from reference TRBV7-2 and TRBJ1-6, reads GAGVSQSPSNKVTEKGKDVELRCDPISGHTALYWYRQSLGQGLEFLIYFQGNSAPDKSGLPSDRFSAERTGGSVSTLTIQRTQQEDSAVYLCASSLGTVYSSYNSPLHFGNGTRLTVT.

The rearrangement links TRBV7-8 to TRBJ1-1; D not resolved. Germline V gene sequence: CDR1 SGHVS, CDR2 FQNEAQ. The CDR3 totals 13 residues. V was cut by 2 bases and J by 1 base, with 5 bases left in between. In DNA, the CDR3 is TGTGCCAGCAGCTTAAATACGAACACTGAAGCTTTCTTT. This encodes CASSLNTNTEAFF.

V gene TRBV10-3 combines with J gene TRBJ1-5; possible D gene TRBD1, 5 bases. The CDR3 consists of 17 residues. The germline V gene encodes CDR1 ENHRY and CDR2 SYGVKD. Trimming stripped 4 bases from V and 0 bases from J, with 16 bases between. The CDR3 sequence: CAISAGGGADSNQPQHF. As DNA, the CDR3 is TGTGCCATCAGTGCGGGCGGCGGGGCAGATAGCAATCAGCCCCAGCATTTT.